Below are 29 T cell receptor beta chains sequenced from a single sample in a study of blood T cell repertoires in COVID-19 (dated by TCRdb to between 2020 and 2021). Libraries were made using the immunoSEQ multiplex PCR assay. TCRdb re-hosts the immuneACCESS table, in-frame sequences only. Its copies lack some clones; in the studies checked, an unresolved V gene accounts for under half of them, and the cause for the rest is not known. The sample table contains about 12,000 clones; only one count was recorded for around three quarters of them. The top ten clonotypes cover roughly 6% of the sample. The sample comprised peripheral blood. The receptor source for this set is a man in his sixties with COVID-19, enrolled during active disease.

Only a few counts were recorded for this clone. The rearrangement joins TRBV11-2 to TRBJ2-2, with D maybe TRBD1 (6 bases). The V and J ends lost 5 bases and 3 bases respectively, with 10 bases between them. Germline CDR1 reads SGHAT; CDR2 reads FQNNGV. The CDR3 is made up of 14 amino acids. CDR3 amino acids: CASSRDRYTGELFF. The DNA for the CDR3 is TGTGCCAGCAGCCGAGACAGGTACACCGGGGAGCTGTTTTTT.

The rearrangement joins TRBV7-9 to TRBJ2-3; D perhaps matches TRBD2 (5 bases). The CDR3 has 16 amino acids. Between the trimmed V and J ends, which lost 1 base and 2 bases, there was a span of 13 bases. Germline V lookup: CDR1 SEHNR, CDR2 FQNEAQ (reference sequence). The CDR3 bases are TGTGCCAGCAGCTTAGGGCTAGCCGGTGACACAGATACGCAGTATTTT. This encodes CASSLGLAGDTDTQYF.

CDR3 bases: TGTGCCTGTGGATTTGGGACAGCTGGCAATCAGCCCCAGCATTTT. Amino acid sequence: CACGFGTAGNQPQHF. The rearrangement joins TRBV30 to TRBJ1-5, with 7 bases identical to TRBD1. The germline V gene encodes CDR1 GTSNPN and CDR2 SVGIG (reference sequence). The CDR3 totals 15 residues. J gave up 2 bases and V 6 bases, and 10 bases lay outside the gene matches. Full variable domain (missing parts from reference TRBV30 and TRBJ1-5): SQTIHQWPATLVQPVGSPLSLECTVEGTSNPNLYWYRQAAGRGLQLLFYSVGIGQISSEVPQNLSASRPQDRQFILSSKKLLLSDSGFYLCACGFGTAGNQPQHFGDGTRLSIL.

This clone was counted once. V usage is TRBV7-3 and J usage is TRBJ2-1, with TRBD2 as a possible D gene (5 bases). V was cut by 3 bases and J by 6 bases, with 9 bases left in between. This CDR3 has 13 residues. The germline gives CDR1 SGHTA, CDR2 FQGTGA. The CDR3 DNA reads TGTGCCAGCAGCTTTGGCCTAGCCAATGAGCAGTTCTTC. This codes for CASSFGLANEQFF.

The rearrangement joins TRBV5-1 to TRBJ2-3; maybe TRBD2 (6 bases). V was cut by 4 bases and J by 2 bases, with 11 bases left in between. This CDR3 has 14 amino acids. Looked up from germline, CDR1 is SGHRS and CDR2 is YFSETQ. The CDR3 loop is CASSGGAITDTQYF. In nucleotides, the CDR3 is TGCGCCAGCAGCGGAGGGGCTATCACAGATACGCAGTATTTT.

This chain uses TRBV24-1 with TRBJ2-2; 14 bases agree with TRBD2. The CDR3 extends over 18 amino acids. V lost 4 bases and J lost 1; bases outside the gene matches: 4. Germline loops: CDR1 KGHDR, CDR2 SFDVKD. The chain's CDR3 is CATSDGTSGGWNTGELFF. The CDR3 DNA is TGTGCCACCAGTGACGGGACTAGCGGGGGCTGGAACACCGGGGAGCTGTTTTTT.

V is TRBV5-6 and J is TRBJ1-1; TRBD1 matches at 12 bases. V lost 5 bases, J lost 0 bases, and 8 bases stayed unmatched. Germline lookup yields CDR1 SGHDT and CDR2 YYEEEE. This CDR3 region has 17 residues. The CDR3, as DNA: TGTGCCAGCAGTTTGACCGGGACAGGGGGCTTGAACACTGAAGCTTTCTTT. Translation gives CASSLTGTGGLNTEAFF. Filled out from reference TRBV5-6 and TRBJ1-1, the complete variable domain reads DAGVTQSPTHLIKTRGQQVTLRCSPKSGHDTVSWYQQALGQGPQFIFQYYEEEERQRGNFPDRFSGHQFPNYSSELNVNALLLGDSALYLCASSLTGTGGLNTEAFFGQGTRLTVV.

The CDR3 nucleotides are TGCGCCAGCACGCGCGACAGCTACGAGCAGTACGTC. Protein product: CASTRDSYEQYV. The chain employs TRBV10-1 and TRBJ2-7, with D tentatively TRBD1 (5 bases). CDR1 is WNHNN and CDR2 is SYGVQD in the germline V gene (reference sequence). The CDR3 runs 12 residues. The V end was cut by 7 bases, the J end by 3 bases, with 10 bases between.

The chain links TRBV4-1 to TRBJ2-1, with D maybe TRBD2 (6 bases). The V end was cut by 4 bases, the J end by 8 bases, with 21 bases between. Germline loops: CDR1 MGHRA, CDR2 YSYEKL. The CDR3 spans 16 residues. The CDR3 loop is CASSPLSGTRNDEQFF. DNA for the CDR3: TGCGCCAGCAGCCCGTTATCCGGGACTCGTAACGATGAGCAGTTCTTC.

The chain employs TRBV6-1 and TRBJ2-3, with 9 positions matching TRBD2. V was clipped by 0 bases and J by 6 bases; unmatched bases: 7. The CDR3 contains 16 residues. Germline V gene lookup returns CDR1 MNHNS and CDR2 SASEGT. The CDR3: CASSEAGTSFVDTQYF. CDR3 DNA sequence: TGTGCCAGCAGTGAAGCGGGGACTAGCTTTGTGGATACGCAGTATTTT.

This clone was counted between two and nine times. This chain joins TRBV14 and TRBJ2-1; the match to TRBD1 covers 9 bases. The germline V gene has CDR1 SGHDN and CDR2 FVKESK. V dropped 4 bases and J dropped 7; count of bases not matched to a gene: 5. CDR3 size: 14 residues. This chain's CDR3 is CASSPRQGGNEQFF. As DNA, the CDR3 is TGTGCCAGCAGCCCCCGACAGGGGGGGAATGAGCAGTTCTTC.

This clone was seen a handful of times. The chain uses TRBV5-5 and TRBJ2-1; 8 bases line up with TRBD1. Trimming cost V 4 bases and J 0 bases; bases outside gene matches: 3. CDR1 is SGHKS and CDR2 is YYEKEE in the germline V gene (reference sequence). The length of the CDR3 is 15 residues. The CDR3 DNA reads TGTGCCAGCAGCCGGACAGGGAACTCCTACAATGAGCAGTTCTTC. Residues: CASSRTGNSYNEQFF.

This chain connects TRBV5-8 to TRBJ1-6; D may be TRBD1 (5 bases). This CDR3 is built from 15 residues. The V and J ends lost 3 bases and 11 bases respectively, with 18 bases between them. Germline loops: CDR1 SGHTS, CDR2 YDEGEE. CDR3 nucleotide sequence: TGTGCCAGCAGCTCGCGATCGGGGGTTCCTCCACCCCTCCACTTT. This codes for CASSSRSGVPPPLHF.

V usage is TRBV11-3 and J usage is TRBJ1-6; D unclear. The CDR3 extends over 14 amino acids. Germline assignment: CDR1 SGHNT and CDR2 YENEEA. Deletions cut 2 bases from V and 0 bases from J, with 2 bases between. CDR3 amino acids: CASSLHSYNSPLHF. For the CDR3, the DNA is TGTGCCAGCAGCTTACACTCCTATAATTCACCCCTCCACTTT.

This clone was counted only a few times. This CDR3 reads CASSYLGLAGETQYF. CDR3 bases: TGCGCCAGCAGCTACCTCGGACTAGCTGGGGAGACCCAGTACTTC. The chain couples TRBV5-1 to TRBJ2-5, with 8 bases matching TRBD2. J gave up 5 bases and V 3 bases, and 9 bases lay outside the gene matches. CDR1 SGHRS and CDR2 YFSETQ come from the germline V gene. This CDR3 has 15 amino acids.

There are a few counts of this clone. The V gene is TRBV5-1, the J gene TRBJ2-1, with 10 bases aligning to TRBD2. The length of the CDR3 is 16 residues. J gave up 8 bases and V 4 bases, and 12 bases lay outside the gene matches. Germline V CDR1 and CDR2: SGHRS, YFSETQ. CDR3 in DNA: TGCGCCAGCAGCCCCTTCCTCGGGACTAGCGACGATGAGCAGTTCTTC. It translates to CASSPFLGTSDDEQFF.

The genes are TRBV5-1 and TRBJ2-3; TRBD2 might be the D (6 bases). The V end lost 4 bases, the J end lost 3 bases, and 15 bases lay between the germline ends. The CDR3 is made up of 15 amino acids. The germline gives CDR1 SGHRS, CDR2 YFSETQ. CDR3 loop: CASSPGDPITDTQYF. CDR3 nucleotide sequence: TGCGCCAGCAGCCCGGGGGACCCAATTACAGATACGCAGTATTTT. Filled out from reference TRBV5-1 and TRBJ2-3, the complete variable domain reads KAGVTQTPRYLIKTRGQQVTLSCSPISGHRSVSWYQQTPGQGLQFLFEYFSETQRNKGNFPGRFSGRQFSNSRSEMNVSTLELGDSALYLCASSPGDPITDTQYFGPGTRLTVL.

This chain connects TRBV29-1 to TRBJ1-1, with TRBD1 identical over 7 bases. The CDR3 loop spans 14 amino acids. Trimming removed 4 bases from V and 0 bases from J; junction bases left unmatched: 5. The V gene's germline CDR1 is SQVTM and CDR2 ANQGSEA. This CDR3 reads CSVGTGDLNTEAFF. The CDR3 DNA follows: TGCAGCGTTGGTACAGGGGACTTGAACACTGAAGCTTTCTTT.

The chain has TRBV3-1 (or the pseudogene TRBV3-2) and TRBJ1-1, with unresolved D. The CDR3 sequence is 13 residues long. The germline gives CDR1 LGHDT, CDR2 YNNKEL (reference sequence). Trimming pared 4 bases from V and 0 bases from J, leaving 6 bases between. CDR3 sequence reads: CASSLSVNTEAFF. The CDR3 DNA follows: TGTGCCAGCAGCCTCAGTGTGAACACTGAAGCTTTCTTT.

This rearrangement joins TRBV6-2 or TRBV6-3 to TRBJ1-1; 8 positions agree with TRBD1. Germline V gene data show CDR1 as MNHEY and CDR2 as SVGEGT. The junction had 5 bases not matched to a gene; V was cut back by 2 bases and J by 3 bases. The CDR3 totals 15 residues. Written as DNA, the CDR3 is TGTGCCAGCAGTTACAGGACAGGGCTTGACACTGAAGCTTTCTTT. This gives the protein CASSYRTGLDTEAFF.

The table lists this clone with a few counts. The V and J genes are TRBV27 and TRBJ2-7; possibly TRBD1 for D (5 bases). This CDR3 is 14 amino acids long. The ends were cut back, 8 bases at V and 0 bases at J, with 14 bases in the middle. In germline, CDR1 is MNHEY, CDR2 SMNVEV (reference sequence). The CDR3 protein is CASGASVYSYEQYF. The CDR3 coding sequence is TGTGCCAGCGGGGCCTCAGTTTACTCCTACGAGCAGTACTTC.

A few counts support this clone. The sample contains more than one DNA sequence encoding this CDR3. The chain carries TRBV6-1 and TRBJ2-5; 8 bases line up with TRBD2. This CDR3 has 16 residues. CDR1 and CDR2 (germline): MNHNS, SASEGT. After removal of 2 bases from V and 2 bases from J, the junction contained 7 bases not matched to a gene. The CDR3 nucleotides are TGTGCCAGCAGTGAATTGGCGGGGGGACCTCAAGAGACCCAGTACTTC. Translating gives CASSELAGGPQETQYF.

The rearrangement uses TRBV6-5 and TRBJ1-1, with a tentative D call TRBD1 (5 bases). Germline CDR1 reads MNHEY; CDR2 reads SVGAGI. V was shortened by 7 bases and J by 8 bases, with 23 bases between the two germline ends. The CDR3 totals 15 residues. The CDR3 region is CASTLTPATVPEAFF. Here the CDR3 DNA reads TGTGCCAGCACCTTGACCCCGGCGACAGTCCCCGAAGCTTTCTTT.

The rearrangement joins TRBV7-6 to TRBJ1-1; 7 bases map to TRBD1. The germline V gene has CDR1 SGHVS and CDR2 FNYEAQ. This CDR3 has 15 residues. J gave up 3 bases and V 5 bases, and 9 bases lay outside the gene matches. CDR3 sequence: CASSAPGGLDTEAFF. The CDR3 DNA reads TGTGCCAGCAGCGCACCAGGGGGTTTGGACACTGAAGCTTTCTTT.

This clone was picked up a small number of times. The chain combines TRBV11-2 with TRBJ2-1; 8 bases map to TRBD2. V trimming: 5 bases; J trimming: 4 bases; junction bases outside the gene matches: 16. This CDR3 contains 18 residues. CDR1 SGHAT and CDR2 FQNNGV come from the germline V gene. CDR3 region: CASSPWVPPGLEYNEQFF. In DNA, the CDR3 is TGTGCCAGCAGCCCGTGGGTTCCACCGGGACTAGAATACAATGAGCAGTTCTTC.

The gene calls are TRBV7-2 and TRBJ2-7; D is possibly TRBD1 (6 bases). The V end lost 3 bases, the J end lost 4 bases, and 10 bases lay between the germline ends. CDR1 is SGHTA and CDR2 is FQGNSA in the germline V gene. The CDR3 is 13 amino acids. This CDR3 is CASSFNRVYEQYF. The CDR3 region has the DNA TGTGCCAGCAGCTTTAACAGGGTTTACGAGCAGTACTTC.

This clone appeared a single time. This sequence joins TRBV27 and TRBJ2-7; D remains unclear. The germline V and J ends were trimmed by 2 bases and 1 base, with 9 bases remaining between them. Per germline, CDR1 MNHEY and CDR2 SMNVEV (reference sequence). The CDR3 consists of 14 residues. CDR3 DNA: TGTGCCAGCAGTTTAACCAGCGCGTCCTACGAGCAGTACGTC. It encodes CASSLTSASYEQYV.

By share, this clone counts as medium-sized (0.01 to 0.1%). The rearrangement uses TRBV4-1 and TRBJ2-7; D perhaps matches TRBD2 (5 bases). Germline V lookup: CDR1 MGHRA, CDR2 YSYEKL. This CDR3 contains 14 residues. Between the trimmed V and J ends, which lost 1 base and 3 bases, there was a span of 10 bases. DNA of the CDR3: TGCGCCAGCAGCCAAGGCTGGACTGGCTACGAGCAGTACTTC. Protein: CASSQGWTGYEQYF.

The chain combines TRBV5-1 with TRBJ2-2; unclear D gene. The CDR3 is 13 amino acids. Germline CDR1 and CDR2: SGHRS and YFSETQ. Trimming shortened V by 0 bases and J by 4 bases, and 4 bases separated the two germline ends. DNA of the CDR3: TGCGCCAGCAGCTTGGCTCTCACCGGGGAGCTGTTTTTT. It specifies CASSLALTGELFF.